This entry concerns a single T cell receptor (beta chain). This specimen belongs to a study of control samples from healthy donors and cancer patients. Clones were read by immunoSEQ multiplex PCR, and TCRdb kept only the in-frame ones, dropping some. The sample lists roughly 43,000 clones, around 87% occurring once. V shed 0 bases and J 0 bases; nucleotides not matched to a gene: 5. The CDR3 sequence is 16 residues long. The germline gives CDR1 SGHRS, CDR2 YFSETQ. J is TRBJ1-1 and V is TRBV5-1; 7 positions match TRBD1. Sequenced input: PBMCs. The TCR originated in a woman aged 60-70 years with lung cancer. CDR3 region: CASSLGETGLNTEAFF. CDR3 DNA: TGCGCCAGCAGCTTGGGGGAGACAGGGTTGAACACTGAAGCTTTCTTT.